This is a list of T cell receptor beta chains from one sample in a study of shared clonotypes between healthy human individuals. Here immunoSEQ multiplex PCR was the method, and the copy in TCRdb shows in-frame clones only, minus some. The sample has a few hundred thousand clones; roughly 85% are singletons. Material for sequencing was PBMCs. These receptors originate from a middle-aged woman in good health. Some clones in this sample may be carry-over from other donors' samples. CDR3s include the opening cysteine and the closing phenylalanine or tryptophan. D genes are given only for firm matches. Clone size is stated in some rows and not others, as once, few, many or a class when expanded.

TRBJ2-3 TRBV19 NA NA TGTGCCAGTAGTATAGGCTCTTGGGATACGCAGTATTTT CASSIGSWDTQYF
TRBJ2-5 TRBV7-8 few TRBD2 TGTGCCAGCAGCCCAATACTAGCGAAGGAGACCCAGTACTTC CASSPILAKETQYF
TRBJ1-2 TRBV19 NA NA TGTGCCAGTAGTATTAGCGGGGCGAACTATGGCTACACCTTC CASSISGANYGYTF
TRBJ2-5 TRBV4-2 NA TRBD2 TGTGCCAGCAGCCAAGATTCTAGCGGGGTGGAGACCCAGTACTTC CASSQDSSGVETQYF
TRBJ2-7 TRBV29-1 NA NA TGCAGCGTTGCGAGGGGGTTCGGTCGTCTATCCTACGAGCAGTACTTC CSVARGFGRLSYEQYF
TRBJ2-5 TRBV10-3 NA NA TGTGCCATCAGTGACAGGGTTGAGACCCAGTACTTC CAISDRVETQYF
TRBJ2-6 TRBV9 NA NA TGTGCCAGCAGCGTAGATTCGAGCGGAGAAGCCAACGTCCTGACTTTC CASSVDSSGEANVLTF
TRBJ2-3 TRBV5-1 NA TRBD2 TGCGCCAGCAGCTTGCCGGGAGGGCCCTCAGATACGCAGTATTTT CASSLPGGPSDTQYF
TRBJ2-2 TRBV5-1 NA NA TGCGCCAGCAGCTTGGTACTAGGCGCCGGGGAGCTGTTTTTT CASSLVLGAGELFF
TRBJ1-1 TRBV12-5 NA NA TGTGCTAGTGGAGGGACACCGAACACTGAAGCTTTCTTT CASGGTPNTEAFF
TRBJ2-5 TRBV7-9 NA NA TGTGCCAGCAGCCAAGATGGGGCCCTCAGGGGCGGCCAAGAGACCCAGTACTTC CASSQDGALRGGQETQYF
TRBJ2-2 TRBV29-1 NA NA TGCAGCGTAAACCTCTATCGACATACCGGGGAGCTGTTTTTT CSVNLYRHTGELFF
TRBJ2-1 TRBV7-2 NA TRBD2 TGTGCCAGCAGCTTGACTAGCGGGAGGGCCCAAATCTACAATGAGCAGTTCTTC CASSLTSGRAQIYNEQFF
TRBJ2-2 TRBV5-4 few NA TGTGCCAGCAGCTTCCTTAGTGGGGAGACCGGGGAGCTGTTTTTT CASSFLSGETGELFF
TRBJ2-2 TRBV28 few TRBD2 TGTGCCAGCAGTTCCCTAACTAGCGGGAGGGCCAACACCGGGGAGCTGTTTTTT CASSSLTSGRANTGELFF
TRBJ2-5 TRBV4-3 NA NA TGCGCCAGCGGGCTCACGACAGCACAAGAGACCCAGTACTTC CASGLTTAQETQYF
TRBJ2-7 TRBV19 few NA TGTGCCAGTAGTATAGATCGCGCTACCGAGCAGTACTTC CASSIDRATEQYF
TRBJ2-2 TRBV7-9 few NA TGTGCCAGCAGCTTAGGGACCCTGGGGACCGGGGAGCTGTTTTTT CASSLGTLGTGELFF
TRBJ1-5 TRBV19 NA NA TGTGCCAGTAGTATTAATGAGGGGGATCAGCCCCAGCATTTT CASSINEGDQPQHF
TRBJ2-3 TRBV5-1 many NA TGCGCCAGCAGCTTTGCGGGACGCACAGATACGCAGTATTTT CASSFAGRTDTQYF
TRBJ2-7 TRBV27 many NA TGTGCCAGCAGTTTATCCGCGGGACTTCCAGCCTACGAGCAGTACTTC CASSLSAGLPAYEQYF
TRBJ2-7 TRBV2 NA NA TGTGCCAGCAGTGGAAGGGGCCCTCCCTACGAGCAGTACTTC CASSGRGPPYEQYF
TRBJ2-7 TRBV6-5 NA NA TGTGCCAGCAGTTACTCGCTAGCCTACGAGCAGTACTTC CASSYSLAYEQYF
TRBJ1-6 TRBV30 NA NA TGTGCCTGGACTAGTGCAGGAGTCGGTTCACCCCTCCACTTT CAWTSAGVGSPLHF
TRBJ1-5 TRBV25-1 once NA TGTGCCAGCAGTAGGACCGGGAGTAATCAGCCCCAGCATTTT CASSRTGSNQPQHF
TRBJ2-7 TRBV19 NA NA TGTGCCAGTAGTTCTAGGGGCAGCTCCTACGAGCAGTACTTC CASSSRGSSYEQYF
TRBJ1-1 TRBV7-8 many NA TGTGCCAGCAGCTTAGACGGAGGTGAAGCTTTCTTT CASSLDGGEAFF
TRBJ1-4 TRBV6-1 NA NA TGTGCCAGCAGTGAAATAGGGCCTGAAAAACTGTTTTTT CASSEIGPEKLFF
TRBJ2-1 TRBV6-6 NA NA TGTGCCAGCAGTTACTCGACGGAGACCTACAATGAGCAGTTCTTC CASSYSTETYNEQFF
TRBJ2-3 TRBV6-4 NA TRBD2 TGTGCCAGCAGTGACTCAGGGACTAGCGGAGATACGCAGTATTTT CASSDSGTSGDTQYF
TRBJ2-3 TRBV28 NA TRBD1 TGTGCCAGCAGTTTACCGGGACAGGTCTCAGATACGCAGTATTTT CASSLPGQVSDTQYF
TRBJ1-5 TRBV28 NA NA TGTGCCAGCAGTTTATTTCGATGGCGGGGCAATCAGCCCCAGCATTTT CASSLFRWRGNQPQHF
TRBJ2-3 TRBV6-5 NA NA TGTGCCAGCAGTCTCAGGGGGGAAACGCAGTATTTT CASSLRGETQYF
TRBJ2-7 TRBV19 NA TRBD2 TGTGCCAGTAGTATAGGTGGACTAGCGGGGGCCTACGAGCAGTACTTC CASSIGGLAGAYEQYF
TRBJ2-5 TRBV18 NA NA TGTGCCAGCTCACTGACTAGCCAAGAGACCCAGTACTTC CASSLTSQETQYF
TRBJ1-3 TRBV7-8 once NA TGTGCCAGCAGCTTCTTACCGGGTTCTGGAAACACCATATATTTT CASSFLPGSGNTIYF
TRBJ2-1 TRBV27 once NA TGTGCCAGCAGTCCACCAGGGAATTGGAATGAGCAGTTCTTC CASSPPGNWNEQFF
TRBJ2-2 TRBV9 few NA TGTGCCAGCAGCGTTACCGGGGAGCTGTTTTTT CASSVTGELFF
TRBJ1-4 TRBV5-4 NA NA TGTGCCAGCAGCCGAGGGGGGCCCCTGGGGTCTAATGAAAAACTGTTTTTT CASSRGGPLGSNEKLFF
TRBJ2-7 TRBV9 NA NA TGTGCCAGCAGCCCGTCCCTGGGGGCCTCCCTCTCCTACGAGCAGTACTTC CASSPSLGASLSYEQYF
TRBJ1-2 TRBV14 NA TRBD1 TGTGCCAGCAGCCAGGACAGGGGACAGGTTTATGGCTACACCTTC CASSQDRGQVYGYTF
TRBJ1-6 TRBV6-5 NA TRBD1 TGTGCCAGCAGCCGGGGGGACAGGGGTGGTTCACCCCTCCACTTT CASSRGDRGGSPLHF
TRBJ2-3 TRBV30 NA TRBD2 TGTGCCTGGAGTGTTGGCAGGACTAGCGAAAACACAGATACGCAGTATTTT CAWSVGRTSENTDTQYF
TRBJ2-5 TRBV28 many NA TGTGCCAGCAGTTCCCGAGACGAAGGAGAGACCCAGTACTTC CASSSRDEGETQYF
TRBJ1-4 TRBV15 NA NA TGTGCCACCAGCAGTGTTGGAGCTCCTAATGAAAAACTGTTTTTT CATSSVGAPNEKLFF
TRBJ2-3 TRBV7-2 NA TRBD2 TGTGCCAGCAGCTTATCGGCTAGCGGGAGCGTTGATACGCAGTATTTT CASSLSASGSVDTQYF
TRBJ2-5 TRBV10-3 NA TRBD1 TGTGCCATCAGTGGGGGGACAGGGTACCCACAAGAGACCCAGTACTTC CAISGGTGYPQETQYF
TRBJ1-4 TRBV10-3 NA TRBD1 TGTGCCATCAGCCAGGGGGGGAGTGAAAAACTGTTTTTT CAISQGGSEKLFF
TRBJ2-3 TRBV30 many TRBD2 TGTGCCTGGGTTGGGGGGGGATTCACAGATACGCAGTATTTT CAWVGGGFTDTQYF
TRBJ2-2 TRBV7-2 NA NA TGTGCCAGCAGCTTAGGGGCCCAGACCGGGGAGCTGTTTTTT CASSLGAQTGELFF
TRBJ2-3 TRBV15 few NA TGTGCCACCAGCAGTGACGGTGGGGCAGATACGCAGTATTTT CATSSDGGADTQYF
TRBJ1-2 TRBV4-3 NA NA TGCGCCAGCAGCCAAGATCCTGGGGATCTCGCCTATGGCTACACCTTC CASSQDPGDLAYGYTF
TRBJ2-1 TRBV29-1 NA NA TGCAGCGTTGAGGGAGAGGGCTCCTACAATGAGCAGTTCTTC CSVEGEGSYNEQFF
TRBJ2-2 TRBV5-1 NA NA TGCGCCAGCAGCGGCGAGGGACCTATCACCGGGGAGCTGTTTTTT CASSGEGPITGELFF
TRBJ2-7 TRBV6-1 NA TRBD2 TGTGCCAGCCTTAGATGGGAGGGCACCTACGAGCAGTACTTC CASLRWEGTYEQYF
TRBJ1-2 TRBV7-2 NA TRBD1 TGTGCCAGCAGCCCAGACAGGGTCTATGGCTACACCTTC CASSPDRVYGYTF
TRBJ2-1 TRBV5-4 NA TRBD1 TGTGCCAGCAGCTTAAGACAGGGGTGGGGAAATGAGCAGTTCTTC CASSLRQGWGNEQFF
TRBJ1-5 TRBV4-1 NA NA TGCGCCAGCAGCCAAGTTCGCTTAGGGATTAGCAATCAGCCCCAGCATTTT CASSQVRLGISNQPQHF
TRBJ2-5 TRBV7-7 NA NA TGTGCTAGCAGCTTTGTAGAATCCGGTGAACAAGAGACCCAGTACTTC CASSFVESGEQETQYF
TRBJ2-3 TRBV4-2 once NA TGTGCCAGCAGCCAAGGAGGGTTGGATACGCAGTATTTT CASSQGGLDTQYF